This TCR beta chain was observed in a study of T cell repertoires in cytomegalovirus infection. Study in general: Selection of CMV epitopes for the study included recently identified HLA-C-restricted and well-studied HLA-B-restricted ones. Indications of both CMV infection and matching HLA type were provided by public TCR beta signatures.

V gave up 3 bases and J gave up 2 bases, with 11 bases separating them. The CDR3 runs 14 residues. Germline V CDR1 and CDR2: SEHNR, FQNEAQ (reference sequence). Regarding the study as a whole: Pooled public TCR beta family frequency picked out CMV carriers with the relevant HLA. The ex vivo response was dominated by HLA-C-restricted CMV-specific TCR beta clonotypes.

TCRdb used MiXCR to reprocess the reads, holding one entry per CDR3 protein. The table lists about 110,000 distinct CDR3 sequences, about 30% of them singletons. About this clonotype itself: Antigen unknown.

V and J are TRBV7-9 and TRBJ2-7; no definite D call. The input for sequencing was CD8+ T cells from cultured PBMCs, taken from culture after CMV antigen stimulation. This clonotype originated in a human donor in good health (CMV status not recorded). Some clones in this sample may be carry-over from other donors' samples. The CDR3 protein is CASSFALETYEQYF. The DNA of the CDR3 is TGTGCCAGCAGCTTTGCACTGGAGACCTACGAGCAGTACTTC.